This T cell receptor (beta chain) was observed in a study of T cells in women clearing cervical HPV infection. About the research overall: Only a few women had HLA typing results available.

The table came from immunoSEQ multiplex PCR; TCRdb's copy has only in-frame clones and leaves some out. Its table records some 20,000 clones. About this clone itself: Its antigen remains unidentified. Coverage ceases 3 residues before the CDR3 finishes, and the germline J gene fills in the end.

Overall study findings and caveats: Repertoire richness, not evenness, was significantly elevated in CIN3+ cases versus controls. Combining TCR richness with V gene abundances gave approximately 0.8 AUC.

Germline V lookup: CDR1 GTSNPN, CDR2 SVGIG (reference sequence). CDR3 length: 14 residues. V was clipped by 7 bases and J by 3 bases, with 18 bases between them. The sample consisted of blood buffy coat. The V and J genes are TRBV30 and TRBJ1-2, with D perhaps TRBD1 (6 bases). The source is a woman aged 18 to 75 with a cervical HPV16 infection that either progressed to CIN3+ or cleared (not recorded which). CDR3 residues: CAFTQGIEDYGYTF. The covered CDR3 bases are TGTGCCTTCACACAGGGAATCGAGGACTATGGC. Using reference TRBV30 and TRBJ1-2 for the parts outside the CDR3, the full variable domain is SQTIHQWPATLVQPVGSPLSLECTVEGTSNPNLYWYRQAAGRGLQLLFYSVGIGQISSEVPQNLSASRPQDRQFILSSKKLLLSDSGFYLCAFTQGIEDYGYTFGSGTRLTVV.